A single sample is the source of the 11 T cell receptor beta chains below, sequenced in a study of CD8+ T cells in alopecia areata. Extracted from the samples, RNA was reverse transcribed into cDNA to serve as the sequencing template. Sequencing was performed with immunoSEQ multiplex PCR; in TCRdb, only in-frame clones are kept and a portion is missing. The repertoire consists of about 180,000 clones, with roughly 63% occurring once and the leading ten covering 1.7%. The specimen was CD4+ T cells sorted from blood, collected at week 0. These receptors were obtained from a human donor with alopecia areata.

The chain links TRBV28 to TRBJ2-1, with TRBD2 as a possible D gene (5 bases). The V gene lost 4 bases and the J gene lost 8 bases, with 15 bases spanning the gap. Germline V gene sequence: CDR1 MDHEN, CDR2 SYDVKM. The CDR3 is 14 amino acids. CDR3 residues: CASSSGGGGDEQFF. The CDR3 DNA reads as TGTGCCAGCAGTTCGGGTGGAGGAGGCGATGAGCAGTTCTTC.

This sequence joins TRBV30 and TRBJ1-2, with D unclear. V shed 0 bases and J shed 3 bases, with 5 bases lying between them. This CDR3 is built from 12 residues. The V gene's germline CDR1 is GTSNPN and CDR2 SVGIG (reference sequence). The CDR3 here is CAWSVSDYGYTF. The DNA for the CDR3 is TGTGCCTGGAGTGTGTCGGACTATGGCTACACCTTC.

For this clone: The identical CDR3 is also encoded by other nucleotide sequences in the sample. The V and J genes are TRBV6-1 and TRBJ1-2; D is unresolved. This CDR3 has 12 amino acids. Germline V CDR1 and CDR2: MNHNS, SASEGT. Trimming cost V 0 bases and J 5 bases, with 4 bases left between them. This chain's CDR3 is CASSEAGYGYTF. The CDR3 DNA is TGTGCCAGCAGTGAAGCGGGTTATGGCTACACCTTC.

This clone has only a few counts. The rearrangement uses TRBV7-2 and TRBJ1-3; D gene ambiguous. V was shortened by 1 base and J by 7 bases, with 11 bases between the two germline ends. This CDR3 region has 14 residues. Germline V gives CDR1 SGHTA, CDR2 FQGNSA. The CDR3 DNA sequence: TGTGCCAGCAGCTTAGGCCGTTCCCGGAACACCATATATTTT. The encoded protein is CASSLGRSRNTIYF.

This clone was recorded a few times. The rearrangement links TRBV27 to TRBJ1-2; 7 nucleotides line up with TRBD1. Germline CDR1 is MNHEY and CDR2 is SMNVEV (reference sequence). This CDR3 comprises 16 residues. After removal of 6 bases from V and 1 base from J, the junction contained 11 bases not matched to a gene. In DNA form, the CDR3 reads TGTGCCAGCAGACCTCAGGGGGGCCGGGGTAACTATGGCTACACCTTC. It yields the protein CASRPQGGRGNYGYTF.

The V call is TRBV11-2, the J call TRBJ1-3, with D hard to call. The V gene's germline CDR1 is SGHAT and CDR2 FQNNGV. This CDR3 is built from 14 residues. Trimming shortened V by 8 bases and J by 0 bases, and 11 bases separated the two germline ends. The CDR3 spells CASGPYSSGNTIYF. CDR3 nucleotides: TGTGCCAGCGGACCCTATTCCTCTGGAAACACCATATATTTT.

This clone came up a few times. The rearrangement links TRBV29-1 to TRBJ2-1; TRBD2 matches at 11 bases. Per the germline V gene, CDR1 is SQVTM and CDR2 is ANQGSEA. J lost 7 bases, V lost 6 bases, and 8 bases had no gene match. The CDR3 is made up of 14 amino acids. CDR3 residues: CSVAGTSGLNEQFF. The CDR3 DNA is TGCAGCGTCGCCGGGACTAGCGGCCTTAATGAGCAGTTCTTC.

In this sample, this clone turned up once. The chain links TRBV25-1 to TRBJ1-2; unclear D gene. The CDR3 contains 15 residues. Trimming took 2 bases from V and 0 from J, leaving 10 bases between them. Germline CDR1 and CDR2: MGHDK and SYGVNS. CDR3: CASSEGSGANYGYTF. The DNA for the CDR3 is TGTGCCAGCAGTGAAGGAAGCGGAGCTAACTATGGCTACACCTTC.

This clone turned up a few times. The V gene is TRBV25-1, the J gene TRBJ1-2, with D uncertain. CDR1 and CDR2 (germline): MGHDK, SYGVNS. The germline V and J ends were trimmed by 6 bases and 5 bases, with 13 bases remaining between them. The CDR3 spans 13 residues. The CDR3 bases are TGTGCCAGCAGCTTCGCGGTGGGGTATGGCTACACCTTC. The encoded protein is CASSFAVGYGYTF.

V and J are TRBV7-9 and TRBJ2-1; D is unresolved. The CDR3 has 10 amino acids. Per germline, CDR1 SEHNR and CDR2 FQNEAQ (reference sequence). V shed 3 bases and J shed 9 bases, with 3 bases lying between them. CDR3 nucleotides: TGTGCCAGCAGCTTGCGTGAGCAGTTCTTC. Encoded protein: CASSLREQFF.

The J gene is TRBJ2-2, the V gene TRBV6-6, with D possibly being TRBD1 (6 bases). Germline loops: CDR1 MNHNY, CDR2 SVGAGI (reference sequence). The CDR3 is 15 residues long. V was trimmed by 7 bases and J by 1 base, leaving 13 bases between them. CDR3 sequence reads: CASKQTGQNTGELFF. CDR3 in DNA: TGTGCCAGCAAACAAACGGGACAGAACACCGGGGAGCTGTTTTTT.